The source of this T cell receptor (beta chain) is a study of blood T cells in healthy people across ages. CDR1 and CDR2 (germline): MNHEY, SVGEGT. V dropped 8 bases and J dropped 1 base, with 12 bases sitting between them. The CDR3 runs to 14 residues. A sample-barcoded 5' primer and a J-beta primer mix were used in a second PCR of about 7 to 12 cycles. TCRdb recomputed calls from the 5' RACE reads with MiXCR, one row per CDR3 protein. Here the sample spans around 990,000 distinct CDR3 sequences, 30% to 40% being singletons. V and J are TRBV6-2 or TRBV6-3 and TRBJ1-5; D might be TRBD1 (5 bases). This clonotype originated in a man in his late teens or twenties in good health. Sequencing input: blood. Here the CDR3 reads CASGFRASNQPQHF. The CDR3 DNA reads TGTGCCAGCGGGTTCAGGGCGAGCAATCAGCCCCAGCATTTT.